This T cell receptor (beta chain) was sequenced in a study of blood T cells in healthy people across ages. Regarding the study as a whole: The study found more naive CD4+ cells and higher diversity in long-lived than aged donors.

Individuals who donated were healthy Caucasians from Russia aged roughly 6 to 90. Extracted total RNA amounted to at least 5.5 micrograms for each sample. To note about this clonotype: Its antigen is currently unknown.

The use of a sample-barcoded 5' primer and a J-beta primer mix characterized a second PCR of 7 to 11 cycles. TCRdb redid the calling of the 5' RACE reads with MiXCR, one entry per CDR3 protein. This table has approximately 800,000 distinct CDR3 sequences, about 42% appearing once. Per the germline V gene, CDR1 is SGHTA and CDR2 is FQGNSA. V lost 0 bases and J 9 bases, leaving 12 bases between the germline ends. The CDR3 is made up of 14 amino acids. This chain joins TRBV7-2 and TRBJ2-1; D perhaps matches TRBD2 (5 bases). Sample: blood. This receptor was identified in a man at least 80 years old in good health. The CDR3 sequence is CASSLAGTRVEQFF. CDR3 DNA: TGTGCCAGCAGCTTAGCGGGAACGCGGGTTGAGCAGTTCTTC.